This TCR beta chain was found in a study of shared clonotypes between healthy human individuals. Trimming removed 4 bases at V and 0 bases at J, with 9 bases between. Germline values: CDR1 MDHEN, CDR2 SYDVKM. The CDR3 sequence is 15 residues long. Evenly divided among several immunoSEQ plates was the genomic DNA of each subset. Produced via immunoSEQ multiplex PCR; TCRdb's table is partial and in-frame only. Of about 470,000 clones in the sample, roughly 83% are singletons; the top ten hold under 15%. The V gene is TRBV28, the J gene TRBJ2-2, with unresolved D. This clonotype originated in a woman aged 40 to 50 in good health. Some clones in this sample may be carry-over from other donors' samples. The sequenced sample consisted of PBMCs. CDR3 in amino acids: CASSSIRTNTGELFF. The CDR3 region has the DNA TGTGCCAGCAGTTCTATCAGGACGAACACCGGGGAGCTGTTTTTT.